These 13 T cell receptor beta chains came from one sample sequenced in a study of response to subunit inactivated influenza vaccine. Each CDR3 protein is one row after TCRdb ran MiXCR on the RT-PCR reads. This sample has under 550,000 distinct CDR3 sequences, with approximately 7.8% found just once. Sequenced material: PBMCs from blood, taken around 25 months after vaccination. Receptors originate from a man between 50 and 69 years old who received an inactivated influenza vaccine.

In this sample, this clonotype turned up a few times. This chain links TRBV6-5 with TRBJ2-5; 8 positions agree with TRBD2. The CDR3 spans 18 residues. Looked up from germline, CDR1 is MNHEY and CDR2 is SVGAGI. V shed 0 bases and J 4 bases; nucleotides not matched to a gene: 13. CDR3 in amino acids: CASSYSNSAGGLSETQYF. In nucleotides, the CDR3 is TGTGCCAGCAGTTACTCGAACTCGGCGGGGGGCCTTTCAGAGACCCAGTACTTC.

This clonotype was seen a few times. The rearrangement joins TRBV6-1 to TRBJ2-2, with D maybe TRBD1 (6 bases). V was trimmed by 6 bases and J by 4 bases, leaving 18 bases between them. There are 16 residues in the CDR3. Per germline, CDR1 MNHNS and CDR2 SASEGT. CDR3 coding DNA: TGTGCCAGCAGGATCAACAGGGAAGTGTCCACCGGGGAGCTGTTTTTT. Its protein product is CASRINREVSTGELFF.

The rearrangement links TRBV11-1 to TRBJ2-7, with a possible D match to TRBD1 (6 bases). The CDR3 is 11 residues long. Trimming took off 4 bases at V and 7 bases at J, with 8 bases between the two ends. Germline CDR1 and CDR2: SGHAT and FQDESV (reference sequence). The CDR3 nucleotides read TGTGCCAGCAGCTCAGGGGATGAGCAGTACTTC. Translating gives CASSSGDEQYF.

This clonotype was detected only a few times. The gene calls are TRBV14 and TRBJ1-1; D unclear. Germline V gene sequence: CDR1 SGHDN, CDR2 FVKESK. The CDR3 length is 15 residues. With 4 bases removed from V and 5 bases from J, the gap between germline ends came to 17 bases. CDR3 amino acids: CASSLGGGMGTEAFF. DNA of the CDR3: TGTGCCAGCAGCCTTGGTGGCGGGATGGGAACTGAAGCTTTCTTT.

In this sample, this clonotype turned up many times. This chain connects TRBV27 to TRBJ1-2; 9 bases are shared with TRBD1. CDR1 is MNHEY and CDR2 is SMNVEV in the germline V gene (reference sequence). The CDR3 sequence is 15 residues long. Trimming at V came to 5 bases and at J to 7 bases, leaving 11 bases not matched to a gene. This chain's CDR3 is CASSPNPGTGSGYTF. DNA of the CDR3: TGTGCCAGCAGTCCGAACCCCGGGACAGGGTCTGGCTACACCTTC.

In this sample, this clonotype turned up many times. This chain links TRBV20-1 with TRBJ2-1; 7 nucleotides agree with TRBD1. CDR3 length: 15 amino acids. CDR1 DFQATT and CDR2 SNEGSKA come from the germline V gene (reference sequence). J gave up 1 base and V 6 bases, and 9 bases lay outside the gene matches. The CDR3 reads CSATDRRQSYNEQFF. CDR3 in DNA: TGCAGTGCCACGGACAGGCGACAATCCTACAATGAGCAGTTCTTC.

V is TRBV5-8 and J is TRBJ1-5; D call uncertain. Germline lookup yields CDR1 SGHTS and CDR2 YDEGEE. Trimming left V 0 bases short and J 3 bases short, with 7 bases between. The CDR3 contains 14 residues. The CDR3 DNA is TGTGCCAGCAGCTTGGAGGTCACCAATCAGCCCCAGCATTTT. Its protein is CASSLEVTNQPQHF. Combining the CDR3 with reference TRBV5-8 and TRBJ1-5 gives the whole variable domain EAGVTQSPTHLIKTRGQQATLRCSPISGHTSVYWYQQALGLGLQFLLWYDEGEERNRGNFPPRFSGRQFPNYSSELNVNALELEDSALYLCASSLEVTNQPQHFGDGTRLSIL.

This clonotype has at least ten counts. The chain carries TRBV12-3 or TRBV12-4 and TRBJ1-1; D is possibly TRBD1 (5 bases). Trimming took 1 base from V and 11 from J, leaving 14 bases between them. CDR3 size: 13 residues. As DNA, the CDR3 is TGTGCCAGCAGTTTAGGGACACGTTTAGTGGCTTTCTTT. Amino acids: CASSLGTRLVAFF.

The chain combines TRBV20-1 with TRBJ2-3, with TRBD2 identical over 12 bases. Germline lookup yields CDR1 DFQATT and CDR2 SNEGSKA (reference sequence). V dropped 5 bases and J dropped 4; count of bases not matched to a gene: 10. The CDR3 has 16 residues. As DNA, the CDR3 is TGCAGTGCTTCCTTGGCTAGCGGGAGGGGTGCAGATACGCAGTATTTT. Protein sequence: CSASLASGRGADTQYF.

This clonotype turned up a few times. The chain uses TRBV4-3 and TRBJ1-3, with 8 bases identical to TRBD1. V lost 3 bases and J lost 0; bases outside the gene matches: 1. The CDR3 contains 15 residues. CDR1 is LGHNA, CDR2 YSLEER, per germline. The CDR3 DNA follows: TGCGCCAGCAGCCAGGACAGGGCCTCTGGAAACACCATATATTTT. Translation gives CASSQDRASGNTIYF.

The table lists this clonotype with many counts. This chain links TRBV10-3 with TRBJ1-3; possibly TRBD1 for D (6 bases). This CDR3 is built from 18 residues. The germline gives CDR1 ENHRY, CDR2 SYGVKD. The ends were cut back, 2 bases at V and 1 base at J, with 18 bases in the middle. CDR3 residues: CAISEAFPGEISGNTIYF. As DNA, the CDR3 is TGTGCCATCAGTGAGGCGTTTCCAGGGGAGATATCTGGAAACACCATATATTTT.

This chain uses TRBV9 with TRBJ1-4; 9 bases match TRBD1. Germline CDR1 SGDLS, CDR2 YYNGEE. J gave up 8 bases and V 0 bases, and 5 bases lay outside the gene matches. The CDR3 loop spans 15 amino acids. As DNA, the CDR3 is TGTGCCAGCAGCGTAGACGGGACAGGGAGCGAAAAACTGTTTTTT. Its protein is CASSVDGTGSEKLFF.

This clonotype was recorded a few times. The chain recombines TRBV6-1 with TRBJ2-1; TRBD1 agrees at 12 bases. V was pared by 6 bases and J by 5 bases, with 2 bases of the junction left unmatched. From germline, CDR1 is MNHNS and CDR2 SASEGT. The CDR3 spans 14 residues. The CDR3 reads CASSWDRGHNEQFF. Written as DNA, the CDR3 is TGTGCCAGCAGCTGGGACAGGGGGCACAATGAGCAGTTCTTC.